This TCR beta chain was recovered during a study of T cell responses to AZD1222 COVID-19 vaccine. V lost 4 bases, J lost 5 bases, and 14 bases lay in between. This CDR3 spans 14 amino acids. The germline V gene encodes CDR1 WNHNN and CDR2 SYGVQD (reference sequence). Findings of the study overall: Among vaccine-associated CD4 TCRs, coverage spanned spike, with dominance at 160-218 and 743-854.

As concerns this clone: What it binds is not known.

The protocol was immunoSEQ multiplex PCR, while the TCRdb copy is restricted to in-frame clones and leaves out a portion. The table has some 81,000 clones, 75% to 95% seen once. The sequence was collected from an adult who received the AZD1222 COVID-19 vaccine. The V and J genes are TRBV10-1 and TRBJ1-1; D gene uncertain. The sample consisted of peripheral blood, taken 28 days after the second AZD1222 dose. This CDR3 reads CASSGGSAYTEAFF. CDR3 DNA: TGCGCCAGCAGTGGTGGGTCGGCTTATACTGAAGCTTTCTTT.